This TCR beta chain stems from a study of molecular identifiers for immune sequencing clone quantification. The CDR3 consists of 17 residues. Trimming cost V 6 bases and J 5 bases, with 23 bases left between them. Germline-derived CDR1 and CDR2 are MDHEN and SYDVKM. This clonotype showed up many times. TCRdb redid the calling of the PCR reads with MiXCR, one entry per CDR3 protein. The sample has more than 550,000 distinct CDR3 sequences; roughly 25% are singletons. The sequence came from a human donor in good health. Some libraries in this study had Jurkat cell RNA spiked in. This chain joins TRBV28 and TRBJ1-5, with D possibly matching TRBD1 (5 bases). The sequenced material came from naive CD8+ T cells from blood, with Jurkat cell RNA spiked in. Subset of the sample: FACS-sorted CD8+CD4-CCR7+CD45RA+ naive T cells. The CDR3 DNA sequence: TGTGCCAGCAGCCTCCCCGTGGCAGGGCTCAACGATCAGCCCCAGCATTTT. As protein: CASSLPVAGLNDQPQHF. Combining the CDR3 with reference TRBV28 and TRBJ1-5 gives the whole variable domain DVKVTQSSRYLVKRTGEKVFLECVQDMDHENMFWYRQDPGLGLRLIYFSYDVKMKEKGDIPEGYSVSREKKERFSLILESASTNQTSMYLCASSLPVAGLNDQPQHFGDGTRLSIL.